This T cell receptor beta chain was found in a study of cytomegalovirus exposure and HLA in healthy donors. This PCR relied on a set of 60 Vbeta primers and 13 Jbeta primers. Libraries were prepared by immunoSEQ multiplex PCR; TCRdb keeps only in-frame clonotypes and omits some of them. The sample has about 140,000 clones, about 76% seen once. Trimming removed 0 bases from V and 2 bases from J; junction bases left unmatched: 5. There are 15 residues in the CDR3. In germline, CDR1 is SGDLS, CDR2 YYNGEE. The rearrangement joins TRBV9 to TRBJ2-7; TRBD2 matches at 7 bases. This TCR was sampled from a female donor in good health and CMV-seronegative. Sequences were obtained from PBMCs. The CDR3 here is CASSVAGGLPYEQYF. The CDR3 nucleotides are TGTGCCAGCAGCGTAGCGGGAGGACTTCCCTACGAGCAGTACTTC.